This T cell receptor (beta chain) was identified in a study of blood T cell repertoires in COVID-19 (dated by TCRdb to 2018 to 2021). Notes on the research overall: Samples covering the acute and convalescent phases of COVID-19 were provided by collaborators in the United States, Italy and Spain. The samples were drawn from the first 160 participants of the ongoing ImmuneRACE study and from over a thousand subjects provided by 6 global collaborators. Deeply sampled blood TCRbeta repertoires from subjects exposed to, actively infected with, or recovered from COVID-19 were included in the dataset. Where available, HLA class I and class II types were obtained from metadata supplied by the sample provider rather than from assay-based typing. The repertoires were made available in a free public database intended to serve as a resource for research on the immune response to SARS-CoV-2. The sample metadata nearly always contained a de-identified subject ID, COVID-19 status, age in years and sex. The prospective study material was composed of cDNA or gDNA derived from T cells, B-cell-depleted T cells, or PBMCs. The full study reports these points: How much clinical and demographic metadata was included differed by source and by participant, and the metadata was provided uncurated.

The CDR3 holds 14 amino acids from the cysteine to the phenylalanine. Kept here is only the CDR3 DNA, which spans 42 bases and is read in frame from base 1. V is cut back by 6 bases and J by 5 bases, with 6 bases in the junction unmatched. CDR1 is given as SNHLY and CDR2 as FYNNEI, both from the germline V gene. The immunoSEQ Assay, a bias-controlled multiplex PCR, was used to amplify TCRbeta CDR3 regions from genomic DNA. On the authors' methods: The number of nucleated cells in each sample was estimated by amplification of reference gene primers within the assay. To quantify the absolute abundance of each unique TCRbeta CDR3 rearrangement, sequence reads were collapsed and filtered. For each sample, productive Simpson clonality was calculated as the square root of Simpson's diversity index across productive rearrangements. TCRdb took this table from immuneACCESS and kept in-frame rearrangements with V and J called. Such tables lack part of the clones; where checked against another copy, unresolved V genes explain under half of the gap, and the rest is unexplained. V and J calls and clone size are as listed in that table; D and trimming were resolved from the DNA. Here the sample has some 310,000 clones; roughly nine tenths occur a single time. Jointly, the top ten make up less than 3.5% of the sample.

Comments on this clone: It lacks a known antigen. It has no much larger one-base neighbor in the sample; base qualities were not kept.

One collaborating source in Seattle enrolled patients while the patients were actively infected and followed the patients over time throughout the course of disease. Whole blood was collected in K2EDTA tubes by collaborating institutions according to the institutions' own protocols. For TCRbeta analysis, collaborator samples were shipped as frozen whole blood, as isolated PBMCs, or as DNA extracted from either sample type. In this chain, TRBV2 is recombined with TRBJ1-4; 7 junctional bases match TRBD1. Input material: peripheral blood. This TCR came from a woman aged 25 to 39 with COVID-19, enrolled during active disease. The nucleotides are TGTGCCAGCAGCCAGGGACAGCCAAATGAAAAACTGTTTTTT. It is translated as CASSQGQPNEKLFF.